Shown below are 4 T cell receptor beta chains from a single sample sequenced in a study of OX40 agonist ivuxolimab in advanced cancers. Assay: immunoSEQ multiplex PCR; the TCRdb copy retains only in-frame clones and omits some. Of tens of thousands of clones detected, more than 75% appear once; the ten largest clones hold approximately 0.47%. The sample in question was CD4+ or CD8+ T cells sorted from blood, obtained in a trial of the OX40 agonist ivuxolimab. These receptors all stem from an adult with an advanced solid tumor such as melanoma, head and neck, liver or kidney cancer.

The chain employs TRBV6-1 and TRBJ2-7; possible D gene TRBD2, 6 bases. Trimming shortened V by 2 bases and J by 5 bases, and 13 bases separated the two germline ends. The CDR3 length is 14 residues. Germline V lookup: CDR1 MNHNS, CDR2 SASEGT. The CDR3 DNA follows: TGTGCCAGCAGTGAAAGGGTGGGGGGAAACGAGCAGTACTTC. This gives the protein CASSERVGGNEQYF.

The chain uses TRBV19 and TRBJ1-2; 9 bases fit TRBD1. The length of the CDR3 is 15 residues. The V segment lost 6 bases and the J segment 9 bases; nucleotides outside the gene matches: 14. CDR1 is LNHDA and CDR2 is SQIVND in the germline V gene (reference sequence). DNA for the CDR3: TGTGCCAGTAGAGCCCGTCCACAGGGGGCCGAGAGCTACACCTTC. Amino acids: CASRARPQGAESYTF.

DNA for the CDR3: TGTGCCAGCAGCCAACTTCGTCACCCCATAAGCTCCTATAATTCACCCCTCCACTTT. It translates to CASSQLRHPISSYNSPLHF. This chain connects TRBV14 to TRBJ1-6; D gene unclear. Germline lookup yields CDR1 SGHDN and CDR2 FVKESK. V lost 2 bases, J lost 0 bases, and 17 bases lay in between. The CDR3 extends over 19 amino acids.

This rearrangement joins TRBV6-1 to TRBJ1-2, with D uncertain. CDR3 length: 16 amino acids. Germline CDR1 and CDR2: MNHNS and SASEGT. Deletions cut 2 bases from V and 0 bases from J, with 13 bases between. The CDR3 DNA sequence: TGTGCCAGCAGTGAATCAGTCACCAGCCCTAACTATGGCTACACCTTC. Amino acids: CASSESVTSPNYGYTF.